Listed below are T cell receptor beta chains from one sample, sequenced in a study of neoadjuvant anti-PD-1 for oral cavity cancer. Using immunoSEQ multiplex PCR, the repertoire was profiled, and TCRdb retains in-frame clones only, with some absent. The table lists nearly 10,000 clones, roughly 57% of them singletons, with around 4.5% in the top ten. The source material was PBMCs, sampled after nivolumab (anti-PD-1) treatment. These receptors originate from a person between 40 and 80 years old with oral cavity squamous cell carcinoma. Both conserved end residues are part of each CDR3. The order of the fields is D gene, J gene, V gene, clone size, CDR3 protein, CDR3 DNA. The D gene is left open where the match is weak. A row's size may be missing; if present it is once, few, many or a size class.

D gene: TRBD1; J gene: TRBJ1-2; V gene: TRBV5-6; clone size: .; CDR3 protein: CASSLMEGALRYGYTF; CDR3 DNA: TGTGCCAGCAGCTTGATGGAGGGGGCGCTTCGGTATGGCTACACCTTC
D gene: .; J gene: TRBJ1-2; V gene: TRBV5-5; clone size: few; CDR3 protein: CASSLRDGYTF; CDR3 DNA: TGTGCCAGCAGCTTGCGGGATGGCTACACCTTC
D gene: .; J gene: TRBJ2-7; V gene: TRBV12-2; clone size: .; CDR3 protein: CASRYHPGRTSGTYEQYF; CDR3 DNA: TGTGCAAGTCGCTACCACCCTGGGAGGACTAGCGGGACCTACGAGCAGTACTTC
D gene: .; J gene: TRBJ2-2; V gene: TRBV5-1; clone size: .; CDR3 protein: CASSGGRGTGELFF; CDR3 DNA: TGCGCCAGCAGTGGAGGGCGCGGAACCGGGGAGCTGTTTTTT
D gene: .; J gene: TRBJ1-5; V gene: TRBV27; clone size: few; CDR3 protein: CASRTAANSRQPQHF; CDR3 DNA: TGTGCCAGCAGAACGGCAGCAAACTCGAGGCAGCCCCAGCATTTT
D gene: .; J gene: TRBJ2-3; V gene: TRBV7-8; clone size: .; CDR3 protein: CASSQTTASTDTQYF; CDR3 DNA: TGTGCCAGCAGCCAAACGACAGCAAGCACAGATACGCAGTATTTT
D gene: .; J gene: TRBJ1-1; V gene: TRBV10-3; clone size: .; CDR3 protein: CAISELFRKGEAFF; CDR3 DNA: TGTGCCATCAGTGAGCTATTTCGGAAAGGGGAAGCTTTCTTT
D gene: .; J gene: TRBJ1-6; V gene: TRBV2; clone size: .; CDR3 protein: CASSRDFRNSPLHF; CDR3 DNA: TGTGCCAGCAGTCGGGATTTCCGTAATTCACCCCTCCACTTT
D gene: .; J gene: TRBJ2-4; V gene: TRBV2; clone size: .; CDR3 protein: CASSENAAILAKNIQYF; CDR3 DNA: TGTGCCAGCAGTGAAAACGCGGCGATACTAGCCAAAAACATTCAGTACTTC
D gene: .; J gene: TRBJ1-4; V gene: TRBV2; clone size: .; CDR3 protein: CASSGRGEKLFF; CDR3 DNA: TGTGCCAGCTCTGGCAGGGGCGAAAAACTGTTTTTT
D gene: .; J gene: TRBJ2-2; V gene: TRBV19; clone size: .; CDR3 protein: CASSIDPTNTGELFF; CDR3 DNA: TGTGCCAGTAGTATAGATCCGACGAACACCGGGGAGCTGTTTTTT
D gene: .; J gene: TRBJ2-7; V gene: TRBV7-8; clone size: .; CDR3 protein: CASSFKGYEQYF; CDR3 DNA: TGTGCCAGCAGCTTTAAGGGCTACGAGCAGTACTTC
D gene: .; J gene: TRBJ2-3; V gene: TRBV9; clone size: .; CDR3 protein: CASSVISGPDTQYF; CDR3 DNA: TGTGCCAGCAGCGTAATCAGTGGGCCAGATACGCAGTATTTT
D gene: .; J gene: TRBJ1-6; V gene: TRBV7-9; clone size: .; CDR3 protein: CASRQQGGIKSPLHF; CDR3 DNA: TGTGCCAGCAGGCAACAGGGAGGGATCAAGTCACCCCTCCACTTT
D gene: .; J gene: TRBJ2-7; V gene: TRBV28; clone size: .; CDR3 protein: CASSLDYEQYF; CDR3 DNA: TGTGCCAGCAGTCTTGACTACGAGCAGTACTTC
D gene: .; J gene: TRBJ2-7; V gene: TRBV19; clone size: .; CDR3 protein: CASSRAAEQYF; CDR3 DNA: TGTGCCAGCAGTAGGGCGGCCGAGCAGTACTTC